The rows below give T cell receptor beta chains drawn from one sample of a study of post-analysis software for immune sequencing data. TCRdb redid the calling of the PCR reads with MiXCR, one entry per CDR3 protein. The data hold about 820,000 distinct CDR3 sequences, with around 53% observed a single time. Sequenced material: blood. The source is a girl between 10 and 17 years old with multiple sclerosis. Each CDR3 is given with its conserved first and last residue. D genes are given only for firm matches. Clone size is given for some rows only: seen once, a few or many times, or a class if the clone is expanded.

J gene	D gene	V gene	clone size	CDR3 protein	CDR3 DNA
TRBJ2-4	-	TRBV5-1	-	CASSHGDRGETNIQYF	TGCGCCAGCAGCCACGGGGACCGTGGAGAAACGAACATTCAGTACTTC
TRBJ1-6	-	TRBV10-3	once	CAISAGTENSPLHF	TGTGCCATCAGTGCTGGAACCGAGAATTCACCCCTCCACTTT
TRBJ2-7	TRBD1	TRBV7-2	-	CASSTKRTGGYEQYF	TGTGCCAGCAGCACCAAGAGGACAGGGGGCTACGAGCAGTACTTC
TRBJ2-1	-	TRBV15	-	CATSSDSGEQFF	TGTGCCACCAGCAGTGATTCCGGGGAGCAGTTCTTC
TRBJ2-5	TRBD1	TRBV20-1	once	CSARDPMRTGKSETQYF	TGCAGTGCTAGAGACCCAATGAGGACAGGGAAGTCTGAGACCCAGTACTTC
TRBJ1-1	-	TRBV6-6	-	CASSSRGLPEACF	TGTGCCAGCAGTTCCCGGGGGCTTCCCGAAGCTTGCTTT
TRBJ2-4	-	TRBV5-1	-	CASSLGGLMNGEQYF	TGCGCCAGCAGCTTGGGGGGCCTGATGAACGGAGAGCAGTACTTC
TRBJ1-2	TRBD1	TRBV20-1	-	CSAREQGNHYGYTF	TGCAGTGCTAGGGAACAGGGGAATCACTATGGCTACACCTTC
TRBJ1-6	-	TRBV29-1	few	CSVVTGANSPLHF	TGCAGCGTTGTGACAGGTGCTAATTCACCCCTCCACTTT
TRBJ1-5	TRBD1	TRBV12-3/TRBV12-4	-	CASRVQGPRNQPQHF	TGTGCCAGCAGGGTACAGGGGCCCCGCAATCAGCCCCAGCATTTT
TRBJ1-6	-	TRBV20-1	-	CSARGESHNSPLHF	TGCAGTGCTAGAGGAGAGTCACATAATTCACCCCTCCACTTT
TRBJ1-5	-	TRBV6-5	-	CASSSQAGAQHF	TGTGCCAGCAGTTCCCAAGCGGGGGCCCAGCATTTT
TRBJ2-7	-	TRBV20-1	few	CSARDPLQGQLYEQYF	TGCAGTGCTAGAGACCCCCTGCAGGGCCAACTATACGAGCAGTACTTC
TRBJ2-7	-	TRBV3-1	few	CASSQVLDSTYEQYF	TGTGCCAGCAGCCAAGTCCTGGACTCAACCTACGAGCAGTACTTC
TRBJ2-1	-	TRBV29-1	-	CSAKVGGSYNEQFF	TGCAGCGCCAAAGTGGGGGGCAGTTACAATGAGCAGTTCTTC
TRBJ2-5	-	TRBV5-1	-	CASFGGRHSSEETQYF	TGCGCCAGCTTCGGCGGCAGACATAGCAGTGAGGAGACCCAGTACTTC
TRBJ2-3	TRBD2	TRBV6-4	once	CASSDTGLARTDTQYF	TGTGCCAGCAGTGACACCGGACTAGCTAGAACAGATACGCAGTATTTT
TRBJ2-1	TRBD2	TRBV5-1	-	CASSLVSGREGEQFF	TGCGCCAGCAGCTTGGTTAGCGGGAGGGAAGGTGAGCAGTTCTTC
TRBJ2-3	-	TRBV2	-	CASGGPDTQYF	TGTGCCAGCGGGGGACCAGATACGCAGTATTTT
TRBJ2-7	TRBD2	TRBV2	-	CASSDGSSGGLYEQYF	TGTGCCAGCAGTGACGGGTCTAGCGGGGGTCTCTACGAGCAGTACTTC
TRBJ2-7	TRBD1	TRBV5-1	-	CASSLARGRAYEQYF	TGCGCCAGCAGCTTGGCCAGGGGGCGTGCCTACGAGCAGTACTTC
TRBJ2-3	TRBD2	TRBV29-1	-	CSVLNFRLAGEVDTQYF	TGCAGCGTACTCAACTTCCGACTAGCGGGAGAGGTGGATACGCAGTATTTT
TRBJ2-1	TRBD1	TRBV6-4	many	CASSVGDRDYNEQFF	TGTGCCAGCAGTGTAGGGGACAGGGACTACAATGAGCAGTTCTTC
TRBJ1-1	TRBD1	TRBV5-1	-	CASSLEGRGSTEAFF	TGCGCCAGCAGCTTGGAGGGCAGGGGGTCCACTGAAGCTTTCTTT
TRBJ1-2	TRBD1	TRBV29-1	few	CSVVPLGQGLGGYTF	TGCAGCGTTGTCCCCCTGGGACAGGGACTAGGTGGCTACACCTTC
TRBJ2-5	-	TRBV5-1	-	CASGLWGEETQYF	TGCGCCAGCGGCCTCTGGGGGGAAGAGACCCAGTACTTC
TRBJ2-6	-	TRBV18	-	CASSGEPGANVLTF	TGTGCCAGCTCAGGGGAACCTGGGGCCAACGTCCTGACTTTC
TRBJ2-7	-	TRBV7-3	-	CASSILGGPLYEQYF	TGTGCCAGCAGCATTCTGGGGGGGCCTTTATACGAGCAGTACTTC
TRBJ1-2	-	TRBV12-3/TRBV12-4	-	CASSFPRGTGNYGYTF	TGTGCCAGCAGTTTCCCACGGGGAACGGGGAACTATGGCTACACCTTC
TRBJ2-3	-	TRBV7-2	-	CASSPIRIGLQYF	TGTGCCAGCAGCCCAATCCGTATAGGGCTGCAGTATTTT
TRBJ1-6	TRBD1	TRBV6-5	few	CASSYEGQGNSPLHF	TGTGCCAGCAGTTACGAGGGACAGGGTAATTCACCCCTCCACTTT
TRBJ2-7	TRBD1	TRBV4-2	-	CASSDTGQGYEQYF	TGTGCCAGCAGCGACACGGGACAGGGGTACGAGCAGTACTTC
TRBJ2-1	-	TRBV5-1	few	CASSLGTGTYNEQFF	TGTGCTAGCAGCTTGGGGACCGGGACTTACAATGAGCAGTTCTTC
TRBJ2-3	-	TRBV7-9	-	CASSPIGDTQYF	TGTGCCAGCAGCCCGATCGGAGATACGCAGTATTTT
TRBJ2-4	-	TRBV18	few	CASSPQGGHIVKNIQYF	TGTGCCAGCTCACCACAAGGGGGGCATATCGTCAAAAACATTCAGTACTTC
TRBJ2-7	-	TRBV9	few	CASSVSVEEAQYF	TGTGCCAGCAGCGTTAGCGTGGAAGAGGCCCAGTACTTC
TRBJ2-3	TRBD2	TRBV20-1	-	CSARAGEGLTDTQYF	TGCAGTGCTCGGGCCGGGGAGGGCCTCACAGATACGCAGTATTTT
TRBJ1-5	-	TRBV20-1	-	CSARESTGISNQPQHF	TGCAGTGCTAGGGAGAGTACAGGGATTAGCAATCAGCCCCAGCATTTT
TRBJ2-5	TRBD1	TRBV15	once	CATSWDRRTQYF	TGTGCCACCAGCTGGGACAGGCGGACCCAGTACTTC
TRBJ2-7	-	TRBV5-1	-	CASSLGPPLDEQYF	TGCGCCAGCAGCTTGGGACCGCCTTTGGACGAGCAGTACTTC
TRBJ2-7	-	TRBV5-1	-	CASSFYQSYEQYF	TGCGCCAGCAGCTTCTACCAATCCTACGAGCAGTACTTC
TRBJ1-2	-	TRBV29-1	-	CSVETGAVPLYGYTF	TGCAGCGTTGAAACTGGGGCTGTCCCCCTTTATGGCTACACCTTC
TRBJ1-1	-	TRBV6-1	-	CASVSHRGQPRSTEAFF	TGTGCCAGCGTGTCCCATAGGGGTCAACCGCGGTCGACTGAAGCTTTCTTT
TRBJ2-7	TRBD2	TRBV5-1	-	CASSPLAGADYEQYF	TGCGCCAGCAGCCCATTAGCGGGAGCCGACTACGAGCAGTACTTC
TRBJ2-7	-	TRBV5-1	many	CASSLVAYEQYF	TGCGCCAGCAGCTTGGTGGCTTACGAGCAGTACTTC
TRBJ1-5	-	TRBV12-3/TRBV12-4	-	CASSWRTASNQPQHF	TGTGCCAGCAGCTGGAGGACGGCTAGCAATCAGCCCCAGCATTTT